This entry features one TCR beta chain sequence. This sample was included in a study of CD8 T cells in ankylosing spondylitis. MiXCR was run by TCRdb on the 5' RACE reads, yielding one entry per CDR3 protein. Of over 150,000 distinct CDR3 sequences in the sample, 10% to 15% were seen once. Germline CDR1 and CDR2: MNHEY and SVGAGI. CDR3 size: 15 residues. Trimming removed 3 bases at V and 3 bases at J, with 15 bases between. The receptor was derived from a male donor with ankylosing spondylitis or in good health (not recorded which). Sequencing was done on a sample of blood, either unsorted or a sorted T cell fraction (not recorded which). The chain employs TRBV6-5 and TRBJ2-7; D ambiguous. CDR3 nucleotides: TGTGCCAGCAGTTATGCTTCCAGCAAGGGCTACGAGCAGTACTTC. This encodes CASSYASSKGYEQYF.